The clone carrying this T cell receptor (beta chain) was counted a few times. Its antigen is not identified. The data originate from a study of cytomegalovirus exposure and HLA in healthy donors. Points from the study as a whole: For most subjects, TCR beta sequences were reported to predict HLA-A and HLA-B alleles with accuracy. TRBV6-2, TRBV6-3 and some other V segments were excluded as indistinguishable. HLA allele associations emerged for fewer than 20,000 TCR beta sequences in a later analysis, at 0.05 false discovery rate. Reportedly, a later analysis found an Asian-associated ancestry cluster had fewer N-insertions than the approximately 670-donor mean.

In germline, CDR1 is SGHNT, CDR2 YYREEE (reference sequence). The CDR3 extends over 15 amino acids. V lost 3 bases, J lost 0 bases, and 7 bases lay in between. The PCR ran on 60 Vbeta and 13 Jbeta primers. Some clones are missing from TCRdb's copy, which holds only in-frame ones; the method was immunoSEQ multiplex PCR. The sample includes about 93,000 clones, 82% of them seen just once. The TCR was taken from a man between 45 and 60 years old in good health and CMV-seronegative. The chain couples TRBV5-4 to TRBJ2-6; D ambiguous. The sample was PBMCs. The CDR3 sequence: CASSSRSSGANVLTF. CDR3 DNA sequence: TGTGCCAGCAGCTCCAGGTCCTCTGGGGCCAACGTCCTGACTTTC.